This T cell receptor (beta chain) is drawn from a study of technical replicates of blood from a few donors. Measured with immunoSEQ multiplex PCR; TCRdb has only the in-frame clones, and not every one. The data show more than 75,000 clones, approximately 94% seen once. Deletions cut 1 base from V and 6 bases from J, with 13 bases between. Germline lookup yields CDR1 MNHNS and CDR2 SASEGT. The CDR3 is 14 residues long. The sequence was collected from a human donor in good health. The specimen was T cells isolated from PBMCs. The rearrangement links TRBV6-1 to TRBJ2-7; a possible D gene is TRBD1 (5 bases). The CDR3 reads CASSEELQGAEQYF. DNA for the CDR3: TGTGCCAGCAGTGAAGAACTTCAAGGGGCCGAGCAGTACTTC.